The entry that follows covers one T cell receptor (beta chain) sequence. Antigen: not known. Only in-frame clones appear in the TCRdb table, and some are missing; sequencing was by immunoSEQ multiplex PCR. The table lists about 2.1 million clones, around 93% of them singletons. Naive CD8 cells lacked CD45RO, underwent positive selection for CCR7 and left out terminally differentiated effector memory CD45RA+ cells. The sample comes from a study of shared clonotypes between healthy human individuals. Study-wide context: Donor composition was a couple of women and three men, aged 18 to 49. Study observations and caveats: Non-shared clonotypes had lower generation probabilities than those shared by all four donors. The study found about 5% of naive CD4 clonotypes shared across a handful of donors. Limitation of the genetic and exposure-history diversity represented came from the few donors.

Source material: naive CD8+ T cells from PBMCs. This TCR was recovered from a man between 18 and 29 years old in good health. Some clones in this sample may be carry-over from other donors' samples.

Here the CDR3 reads CASSLNGWDSNQPQHF. Here the CDR3 DNA reads TGTGCCAGCAGTTTAAATGGTTGGGATAGCAATCAGCCCCAGCATTTT. The chain links TRBV27 to TRBJ1-5; D not resolved. The V and J ends lost 2 bases and 0 bases respectively, with 11 bases between them. This CDR3 is built from 16 residues. Germline loops: CDR1 MNHEY, CDR2 SMNVEV (reference sequence).